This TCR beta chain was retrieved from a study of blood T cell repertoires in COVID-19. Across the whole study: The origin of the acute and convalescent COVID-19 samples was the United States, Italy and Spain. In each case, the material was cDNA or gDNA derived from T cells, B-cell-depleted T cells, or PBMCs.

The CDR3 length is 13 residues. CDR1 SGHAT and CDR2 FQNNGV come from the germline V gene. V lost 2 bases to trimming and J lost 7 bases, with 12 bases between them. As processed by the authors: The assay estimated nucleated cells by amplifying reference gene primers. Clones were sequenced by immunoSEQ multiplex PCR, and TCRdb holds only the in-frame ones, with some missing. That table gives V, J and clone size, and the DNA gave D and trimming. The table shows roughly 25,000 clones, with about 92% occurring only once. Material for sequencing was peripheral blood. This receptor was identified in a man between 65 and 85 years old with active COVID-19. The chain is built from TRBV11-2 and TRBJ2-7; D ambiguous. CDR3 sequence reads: CASSLSAIREQYF. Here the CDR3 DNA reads TGTGCCAGCAGCTTATCGGCCATCAGGGAGCAGTACTTC.